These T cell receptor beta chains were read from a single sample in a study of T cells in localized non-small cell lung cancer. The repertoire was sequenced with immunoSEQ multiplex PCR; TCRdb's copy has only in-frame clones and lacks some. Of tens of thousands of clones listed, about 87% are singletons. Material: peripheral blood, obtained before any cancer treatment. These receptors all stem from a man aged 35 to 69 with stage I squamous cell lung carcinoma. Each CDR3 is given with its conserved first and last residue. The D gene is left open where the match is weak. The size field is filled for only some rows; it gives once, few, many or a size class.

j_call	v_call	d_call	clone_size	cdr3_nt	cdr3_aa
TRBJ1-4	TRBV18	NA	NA	TGTGCCTCGGCCAAGGGGAATGAAAAACTGTTTTTT	CASAKGNEKLFF
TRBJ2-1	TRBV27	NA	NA	TGTGCCAGCAGTGCCCATCACATTTACAATGAGCAGTTCTTC	CASSAHHIYNEQFF
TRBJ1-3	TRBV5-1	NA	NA	TGCGCCAGCAGCTTGGGGGAGTCTGGAAACACCATATATTTT	CASSLGESGNTIYF
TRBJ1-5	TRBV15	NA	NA	TGTGCCACCAACCCGACAGCCCGGAATTTT	CATNPTARNF
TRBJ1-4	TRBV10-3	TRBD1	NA	TGTGCCATCAGTGCCCTAACAGGGGCTAATGAAAAACTGTTTTTT	CAISALTGANEKLFF
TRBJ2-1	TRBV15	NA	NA	TGTGCCACCAGCATTTTAAAAAGAGGGAGCGAAGAGCAGTTCTTC	CATSILKRGSEEQFF
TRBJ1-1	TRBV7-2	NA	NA	TGTGCCAGCAGCTTAGGTGGGGGTATGAACACTGAAGCTTTCTTT	CASSLGGGMNTEAFF
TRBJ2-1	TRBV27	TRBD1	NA	TGTGCCAGCAGTTTAGTTGGGACAGGGCCCAATGAGCAGTTCTTC	CASSLVGTGPNEQFF
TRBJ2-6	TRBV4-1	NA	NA	TGCGCCAGCAGCCAAGGGGCCGGGGCCAACGTCCTGACTTTC	CASSQGAGANVLTF
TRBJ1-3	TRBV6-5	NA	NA	TGTGCCAGCTTAGGACTCTCTGGAAACACCATATATTTT	CASLGLSGNTIYF
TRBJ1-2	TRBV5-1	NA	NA	TGCGCCAGCAGCTCCGGGGGTAGGGGCCCCTATGGCTACACCTTC	CASSSGGRGPYGYTF
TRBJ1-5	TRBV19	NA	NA	TGTGCCAGTAGTATTTCAGGTCCCAATCAGCCCCAGCATTTT	CASSISGPNQPQHF
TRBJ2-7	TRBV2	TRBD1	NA	TGTGCCAGCAGTGAGGGACAGGGGCGCTACGAGCAGTACTTC	CASSEGQGRYEQYF
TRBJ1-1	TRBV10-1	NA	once	TGCGCCAGCAGTGAGTTTCGATCTCTATTATACACTGAAGCTTTCTTT	CASSEFRSLLYTEAFF
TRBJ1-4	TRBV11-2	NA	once	TGTGCCAGCAGCTTATTGGCTAGAGCAACTAATGAAAAACTGTTTTTT	CASSLLARATNEKLFF
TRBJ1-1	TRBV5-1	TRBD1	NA	TGCGCCAGCAGCTGGGGGACAGGGTGGGACACTGAAGCTTTCTTT	CASSWGTGWDTEAFF
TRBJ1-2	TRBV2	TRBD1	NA	TGTGCCAGCAGCGGGGACAGGACTAACTATGGCTACACCTTC	CASSGDRTNYGYTF
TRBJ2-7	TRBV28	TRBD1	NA	TGTGCCAGCAGTTCCCGGGACAGGGGCAACGAGCAGTACTTC	CASSSRDRGNEQYF
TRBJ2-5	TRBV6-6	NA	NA	TGTGCCAGCGGGTCAGCCAAAGAGACCCAGTACTTC	CASGSAKETQYF
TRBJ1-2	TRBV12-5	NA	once	TGTGCTAGTGTGGAACTAAGCTATGGCTACACCTTC	CASVELSYGYTF
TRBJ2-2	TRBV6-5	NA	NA	TGTGCCAGCAATAGGGGGGCGTCTACCGGGGAGCTGTTTTTT	CASNRGASTGELFF
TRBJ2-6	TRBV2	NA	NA	TGTGCCAGCAAGAGACAGACAACCTCTGGGGCCAACGTCCTGACTTTC	CASKRQTTSGANVLTF
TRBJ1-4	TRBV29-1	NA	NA	TGCAGCGTGGGACCCAATAATGAAAAACTGTTTTTT	CSVGPNNEKLFF
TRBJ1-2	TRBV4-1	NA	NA	TGCGCCAGCAGCCAAGGTAGCCGGGACATACGCTATGGCTACACCTTC	CASSQGSRDIRYGYTF
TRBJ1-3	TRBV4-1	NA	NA	TGCGCCAGCAGCCCCGACTGGAGCTCTGGAAACACCATATATTTT	CASSPDWSSGNTIYF
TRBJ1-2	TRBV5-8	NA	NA	TGTGCCAGCAGCCTGATGGGTGGGGAACGGGCTAACTATGGCTACACCTTC	CASSLMGGERANYGYTF
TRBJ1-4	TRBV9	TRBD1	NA	TGTGCCAGCACTAGGGGACAGGGAGGAAATGAAAAACTGTTTTTT	CASTRGQGGNEKLFF
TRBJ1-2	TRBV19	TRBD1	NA	TGTGCCAGTAGTATTGGACAGGGGGTCTACTATGGCTACACCTTC	CASSIGQGVYYGYTF
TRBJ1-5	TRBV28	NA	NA	TGTGCCAGCACCGGGCAGGGCGGCCCCAATCAGCCCCAGCATTTT	CASTGQGGPNQPQHF
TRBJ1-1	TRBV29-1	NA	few	TGCAGCGTTGAAGGGGACAAATCTAGCACTGAAGCTTTCTTT	CSVEGDKSSTEAFF
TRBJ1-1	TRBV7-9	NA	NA	TGTGCCAGCAGCTTCCCAGGGGCCGCGAACACTGAAGCTTTCTTT	CASSFPGAANTEAFF
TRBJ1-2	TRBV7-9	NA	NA	TGTGCCAGCAGCTTAAAGGCAGCGCCTAACTATGGCTACACCTTC	CASSLKAAPNYGYTF
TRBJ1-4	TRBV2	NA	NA	TGTGCCAGCAGACTGATGAGGGTGGTGGAAAATGAAAAACTGTTTTTT	CASRLMRVVENEKLFF
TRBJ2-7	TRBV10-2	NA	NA	TGCGCCAGCGGAAGACAGTGGGAGGACGAGCAGTACTTC	CASGRQWEDEQYF
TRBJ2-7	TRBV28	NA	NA	TGTGCCAGCAGTCCCAGGGGTTCCGACTACGAGCAGTACTTC	CASSPRGSDYEQYF
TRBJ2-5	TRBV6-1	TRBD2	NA	TGTGCCAGCAGTGGCGACGGGGGGATAGAGACCCAGTACTTC	CASSGDGGIETQYF
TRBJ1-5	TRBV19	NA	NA	TGTGCCAGTAGTATTGGGGACACTTGGCGCAATCAGCCCCAGCATTTT	CASSIGDTWRNQPQHF
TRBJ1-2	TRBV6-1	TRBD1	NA	TGTGCCAGCAGTCCATCCGGGGCAGGGGGCTCTGGCTACACCTTC	CASSPSGAGGSGYTF
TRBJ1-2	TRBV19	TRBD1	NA	TGTGCCAGTAGTACCGCCGGGACAGGCGGCTATGGCTACACCTTC	CASSTAGTGGYGYTF
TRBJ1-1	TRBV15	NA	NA	TGTGCCACCAGCAGAGATGGGGGCACTGAAGCTTTCTTT	CATSRDGGTEAFF
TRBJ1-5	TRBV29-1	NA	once	TGCAGCGTGGCGGATGGGGGTGAGCCCCAGCATTTT	CSVADGGEPQHF
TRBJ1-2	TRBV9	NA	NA	TGTGCCAGCAGCGTAGGGGGGGTAGCCGTACCGGGAGGCTACACCTTC	CASSVGGVAVPGGYTF
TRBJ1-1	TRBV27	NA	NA	TGTGCCAGCAGTCTCCAACACCACCCAGGGACTGAAGCTTTCTTT	CASSLQHHPGTEAFF
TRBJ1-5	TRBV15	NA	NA	TGTGCCACCAGCAGGGGGAGCGGGCCGCCGCCCCAGCATTTT	CATSRGSGPPPQHF
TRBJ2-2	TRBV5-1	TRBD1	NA	TGCGCCAGCAGCTTGAGGACAGGGGGCACGGCCGGGGAGCTGTTTTTT	CASSLRTGGTAGELFF
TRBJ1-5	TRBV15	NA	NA	TGTGCCACCAGCAGAGATAGAAGTAGGGAAGGCCAGCCCCAGCATTTT	CATSRDRSREGQPQHF
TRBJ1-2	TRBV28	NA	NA	TGTGCCAGCAGTTCCAGGACTGGGACCTATGGCTACACCTTC	CASSSRTGTYGYTF
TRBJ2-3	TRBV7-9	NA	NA	TGTGCCAGCAGCTTAGGGGCCGGGGGCTTCACAGATACGCAGTATTTT	CASSLGAGGFTDTQYF
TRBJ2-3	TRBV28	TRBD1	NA	TGTGCCAGCATTCCTTGGGACAGGGGGATCACAGATACGCAGTATTTT	CASIPWDRGITDTQYF
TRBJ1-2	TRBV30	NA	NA	TGTGCCTGGAAGCGACGGTCGGCTAACTATGGCTACACCTTC	CAWKRRSANYGYTF
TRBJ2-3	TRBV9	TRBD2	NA	TGTGCCAGCAGCGCCACCAGCGGGGGGTATATGAATACGCAGTATTTT	CASSATSGGYMNTQYF
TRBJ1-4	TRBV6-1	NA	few	TGTGCCAGCAGTGAGGACGGAGAAAGTGAAAAACTGTTTTTT	CASSEDGESEKLFF
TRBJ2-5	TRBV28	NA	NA	TGTGCCAGCAGCCCGGACAGCAACCAAGAGACCCAGTACTTC	CASSPDSNQETQYF
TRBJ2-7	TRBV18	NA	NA	TGTGCCAGCTCACCGGACTACGAGCAGTACTTC	CASSPDYEQYF